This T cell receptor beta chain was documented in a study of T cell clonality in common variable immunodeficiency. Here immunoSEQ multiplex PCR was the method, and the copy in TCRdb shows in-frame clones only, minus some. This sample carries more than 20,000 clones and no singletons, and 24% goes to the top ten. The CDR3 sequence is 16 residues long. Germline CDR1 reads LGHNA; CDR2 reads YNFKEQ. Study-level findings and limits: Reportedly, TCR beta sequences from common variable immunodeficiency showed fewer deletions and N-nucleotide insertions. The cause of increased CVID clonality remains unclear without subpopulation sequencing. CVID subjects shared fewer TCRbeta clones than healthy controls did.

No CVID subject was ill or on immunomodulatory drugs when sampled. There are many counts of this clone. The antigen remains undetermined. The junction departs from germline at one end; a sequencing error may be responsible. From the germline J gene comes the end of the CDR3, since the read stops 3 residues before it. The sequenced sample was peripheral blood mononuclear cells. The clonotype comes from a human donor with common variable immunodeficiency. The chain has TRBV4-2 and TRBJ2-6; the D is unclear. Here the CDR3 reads CASSQVRTSGANVLTF. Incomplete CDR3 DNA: TGCGCCAGCAGCCAGGTCCGTACTTCTGGGGCCAACGTC.